Below, one T cell receptor (beta chain) is given with its context. The antigen is not known. TCRdb re-called the reads with MiXCR, one entry per CDR3 protein. The sample lists around 430,000 distinct CDR3 sequences, approximately 40% seen once, with 43% in the top ten. Germline CDR1 GTSNPN, CDR2 SVGIG (reference sequence). Trimming at V came to 0 bases and at J to 3 bases, leaving 6 bases not matched to a gene. The CDR3 consists of 15 residues. The data derive from a study of T cell repertoires in cytomegalovirus infection. On the study more broadly: CMV epitopes in the study were HLA-C-restricted (recently identified) and HLA-B-restricted (well studied).

The gene calls are TRBV30 and TRBJ2-7; TRBD1 agrees at 9 bases. This sequence was found in a human donor in good health (CMV status not recorded). Some clones in this sample may be carry-over from other donors' samples. This specimen consisted of cultured PBMCs, obtained from culture after CMV antigen stimulation. The CDR3 coding sequence is TGTGCCTGGAGTGTACGTTGGGGACAGGGCTACGAGCAGTACTTC. Its translation: CAWSVRWGQGYEQYF.